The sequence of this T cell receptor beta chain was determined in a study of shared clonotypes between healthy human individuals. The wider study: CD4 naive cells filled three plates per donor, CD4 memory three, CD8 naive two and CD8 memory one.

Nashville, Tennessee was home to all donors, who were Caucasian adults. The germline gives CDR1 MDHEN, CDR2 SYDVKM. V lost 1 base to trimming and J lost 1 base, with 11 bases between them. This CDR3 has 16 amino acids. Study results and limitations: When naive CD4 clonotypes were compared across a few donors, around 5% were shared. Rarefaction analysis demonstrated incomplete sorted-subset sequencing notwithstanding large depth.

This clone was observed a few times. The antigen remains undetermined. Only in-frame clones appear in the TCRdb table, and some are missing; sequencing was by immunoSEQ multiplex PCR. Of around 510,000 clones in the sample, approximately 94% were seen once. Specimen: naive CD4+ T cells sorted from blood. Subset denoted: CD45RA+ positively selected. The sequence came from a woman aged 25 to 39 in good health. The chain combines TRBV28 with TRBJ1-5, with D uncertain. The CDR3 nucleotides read TGTGCCAGCAGTTTATCTGGGGTAGCGAGCAATCAGCCCCAGCATTTT. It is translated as CASSLSGVASNQPQHF.